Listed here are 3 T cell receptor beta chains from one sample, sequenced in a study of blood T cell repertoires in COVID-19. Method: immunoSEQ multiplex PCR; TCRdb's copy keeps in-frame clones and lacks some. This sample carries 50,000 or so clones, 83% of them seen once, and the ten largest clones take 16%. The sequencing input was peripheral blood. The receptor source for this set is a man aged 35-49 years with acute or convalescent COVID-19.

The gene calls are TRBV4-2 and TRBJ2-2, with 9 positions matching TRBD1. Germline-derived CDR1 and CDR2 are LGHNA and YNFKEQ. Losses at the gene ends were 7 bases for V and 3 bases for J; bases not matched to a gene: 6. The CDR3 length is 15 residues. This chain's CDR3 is CASTPDRGDTGELFF. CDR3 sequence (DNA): TGTGCCAGCACGCCGGACAGGGGCGACACCGGGGAGCTGTTTTTT.

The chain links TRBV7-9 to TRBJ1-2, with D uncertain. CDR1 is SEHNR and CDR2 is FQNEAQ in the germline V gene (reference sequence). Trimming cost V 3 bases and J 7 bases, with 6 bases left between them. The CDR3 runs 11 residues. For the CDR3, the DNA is TGTGCCAGCAGCTTGACGGGTGGCTACACCTTC. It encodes CASSLTGGYTF.

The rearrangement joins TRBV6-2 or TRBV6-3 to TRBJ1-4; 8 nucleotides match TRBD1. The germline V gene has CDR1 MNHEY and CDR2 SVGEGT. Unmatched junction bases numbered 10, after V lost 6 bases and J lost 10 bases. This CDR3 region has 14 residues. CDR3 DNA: TGTGCCAGCAGCCCCCCGGGACAGGTGGGAAAACTGTTTTTT. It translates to CASSPPGQVGKLFF.